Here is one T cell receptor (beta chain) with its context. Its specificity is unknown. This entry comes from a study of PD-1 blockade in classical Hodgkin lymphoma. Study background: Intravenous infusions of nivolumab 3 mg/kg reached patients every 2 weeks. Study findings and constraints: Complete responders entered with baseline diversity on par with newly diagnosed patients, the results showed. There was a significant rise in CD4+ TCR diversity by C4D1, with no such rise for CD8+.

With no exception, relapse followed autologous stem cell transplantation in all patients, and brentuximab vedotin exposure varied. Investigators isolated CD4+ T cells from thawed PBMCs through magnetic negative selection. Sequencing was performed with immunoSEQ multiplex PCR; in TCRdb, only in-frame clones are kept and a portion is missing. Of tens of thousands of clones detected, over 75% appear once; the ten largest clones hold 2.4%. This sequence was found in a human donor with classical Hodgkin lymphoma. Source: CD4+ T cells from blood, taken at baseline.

The DNA for the CDR3 is TGTGCCAGTAAACTAGCGGGGGGATACAATGAGCAGTTCTTC. Its protein product is CASKLAGGYNEQFF. The chain employs TRBV2 and TRBJ2-1; 12 bases are a match to TRBD2. Germline V gives CDR1 SNHLY, CDR2 FYNNEI. V lost 9 bases to trimming and J lost 4 bases; unmatched junction nucleotides: 4. The CDR3 runs 14 residues.